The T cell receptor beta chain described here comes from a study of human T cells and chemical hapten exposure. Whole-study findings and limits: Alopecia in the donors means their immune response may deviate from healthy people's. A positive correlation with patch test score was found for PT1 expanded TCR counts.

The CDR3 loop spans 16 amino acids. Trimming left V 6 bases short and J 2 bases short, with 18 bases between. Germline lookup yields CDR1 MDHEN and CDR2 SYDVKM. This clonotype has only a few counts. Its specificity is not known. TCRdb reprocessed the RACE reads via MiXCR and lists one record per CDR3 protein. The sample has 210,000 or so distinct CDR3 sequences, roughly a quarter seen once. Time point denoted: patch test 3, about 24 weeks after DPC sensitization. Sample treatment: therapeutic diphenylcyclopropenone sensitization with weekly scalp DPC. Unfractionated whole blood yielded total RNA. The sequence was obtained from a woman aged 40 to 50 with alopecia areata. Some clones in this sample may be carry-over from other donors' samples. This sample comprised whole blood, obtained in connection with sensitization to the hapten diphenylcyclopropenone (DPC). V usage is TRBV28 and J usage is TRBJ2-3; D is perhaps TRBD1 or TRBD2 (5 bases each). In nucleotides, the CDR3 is TGTGCCAGCAGCTGGGACCTCCCCGGGTACACAGATACGCAGTATTTT. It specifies CASSWDLPGYTDTQYF. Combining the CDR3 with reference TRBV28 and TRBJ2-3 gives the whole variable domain DVKVTQSSRYLVKRTGEKVFLECVQDMDHENMFWYRQDPGLGLRLIYFSYDVKMKEKGDIPEGYSVSREKKERFSLILESASTNQTSMYLCASSWDLPGYTDTQYFGPGTRLTVL.